Reported below is one T cell receptor beta chain. Antigen: not known. Germline-derived CDR1 and CDR2 are SGHNT and YYREEE (reference sequence). V dropped 2 bases and J dropped 4; count of bases not matched to a gene: 5. This CDR3 has 15 residues. This specimen comes from a study of cytomegalovirus exposure and HLA in healthy donors. Whole-study context: Unique TCR beta sequences numbering approximately 120 million came from 150 million to 200 million T cells in an earlier analysis.

A multiplex PCR was run with 60 Vbeta primers and 13 Jbeta primers. Produced via immunoSEQ multiplex PCR; TCRdb's table is partial and in-frame only. The sample contains 120,000 to 150,000 clones, about 80% of which appear only once. General study points: An apparent linkage of common viral pathogens to several of the most significant clusters emerged in a later analysis. Among immune exposure information, only CMV serostatus was available.

This sequence was found in a male donor in good health and CMV-seropositive. The chain has TRBV5-4 and TRBJ1-1; 10 bases are a match to TRBD1. The sequencing sample was made of PBMCs. The CDR3 spells CASSLTGTGATEAFF. CDR3 nucleotides: TGTGCCAGCAGCTTAACCGGGACAGGGGCCACTGAAGCTTTCTTT.